This TCR beta chain was documented in a study of cytotoxic CD8 clonotypes in ibrutinib-treated CLL. Study at large: Averaging across samples gave around 260,000 productive templates and roughly 100,000 productive rearrangements. General study findings and limits: Contraction or stability on treatment was seen for public clonotypes, which were uncommon.

TCRdb keeps only in-frame clones here, not all; method: immunoSEQ multiplex PCR. The sample has about 300,000 clones; over 55% are singletons. Concerning this clone itself: The antigen is unknown.

The sequence was obtained from a human donor with chronic lymphocytic leukemia. The sequencing used PBMCs, collected after 36 months of ibrutinib treatment.

The CDR3 is CASRRSSGLQEQYF. The CDR3 nucleotides are TGTGCCAGCAGGAGATCGAGCGGACTTCAGGAGCAGTACTTC. The chain couples TRBV6-6 to TRBJ2-7, with D perhaps matching TRBD2 (5 bases). The germline V and J ends were trimmed by 6 bases and 7 bases, with 19 bases remaining between them. Germline V gene data show CDR1 as MNHNY and CDR2 as SVGAGI (reference sequence). The CDR3 contains 14 residues.